The rows below give T cell receptor beta chains drawn from one sample of a study of blood T cell repertoires in COVID-19. Measured with immunoSEQ multiplex PCR; TCRdb has only the in-frame clones, and not every one. The sample holds some 450,000 clones, around 88% seen once. The sequencing sample was made of peripheral blood. The receptors were sampled from a woman in her 50s with COVID-19, enrolled during active disease. Each CDR3 is given with its conserved first and last residue. A D gene is named only where the DNA matches it firmly. A row's size may be missing; if present it is once, few, many or a size class.

>.|.|TRBJ1-1|TRBV28
CASSLPDSHTEAFF
TGTGCCAGCAGTTTACCCGACAGTCACACTGAAGCTTTCTTT
>TRBD1|.|TRBJ1-2|TRBV7-2
CASSLDWDRGSGYTF
TGTGCCAGCAGCTTAGACTGGGACAGGGGTAGTGGCTACACCTTC
>.|.|TRBJ2-1|TRBV30
CAWSVGALQFF
TGTGCCTGGAGTGTAGGGGCCTTGCAGTTCTTC
>TRBD1|.|TRBJ1-2|TRBV3-1/TRBV3-2
CASSRLGQGSNYGYTF
TGTGCCAGCAGCCGACTGGGACAGGGGTCCAACTATGGCTACACCTTC
>.|.|TRBJ1-5|TRBV4-1
CASSRSLGDQPQHF
TGCGCCAGCAGCCGTTCGTTAGGGGATCAGCCCCAGCATTTT
>.|.|TRBJ1-2|TRBV28
CASSPRGSQGYYGYTF
TGTGCCAGCTCTCCAAGGGGGTCGCAGGGTTACTATGGCTACACCTTC
>.|.|TRBJ1-2|TRBV11-2
CASSSRGRKNYGYTF
TGTGCCAGCAGCTCCCGTGGCAGGAAGAACTATGGCTACACCTTC
>.|.|TRBJ1-1|TRBV5-1
CASSRIRGTEAFF
TGCGCCAGCAGCAGAATCAGGGGAACTGAAGCTTTCTTT
>TRBD1|.|TRBJ1-2|TRBV5-1
CASSLGDRVDYTF
TGCGCCAGCAGCTTGGGGGACAGGGTGGACTACACCTTC
>TRBD1|.|TRBJ2-3|TRBV5-1
CASSLVPADRAGTDTQYF
TGCGCCAGCAGCTTGGTACCCGCCGACAGGGCGGGCACAGATACGCAGTATTTT
>TRBD1|few|TRBJ2-7|TRBV10-1
CASSQGGTGLYEQYF
TGCGCCAGCAGTCAAGGCGGGACAGGACTCTACGAGCAGTACTTC
>.|few|TRBJ1-1|TRBV10-3
CAISEDTGTEAFF
TGTGCCATCAGTGAGGACACAGGGACTGAAGCTTTCTTT
>.|.|TRBJ2-7|TRBV10-3
CAISESAGNEQYF
TGTGCCATCAGTGAGTCGGCGGGGAACGAGCAGTACTTC
>TRBD1|.|TRBJ1-5|TRBV30
CAWAGPTGDQPQHF
TGTGCCTGGGCGGGACCGACAGGGGATCAGCCCCAGCATTTT
>.|.|TRBJ1-1|TRBV27
CASSFRGSEAFF
TGTGCCAGCAGTTTTCGTGGGAGTGAAGCTTTCTTT
>TRBD2|.|TRBJ2-7|TRBV5-1
CASSLVWGTSGLFRNYEQYF
TGCGCCAGCAGCTTGGTCTGGGGGACTAGCGGGTTATTTCGAAACTACGAGCAGTACTTC
>TRBD2|.|TRBJ2-7|TRBV4-1
CASSQDPLAGSYEQYF
TGCGCCAGCAGCCAAGATCCCCTAGCGGGGTCCTACGAGCAGTACTTC
>.|once|TRBJ1-1|TRBV13
CASSPVKTEAFF
TGTGCCAGCAGCCCAGTTAAGACTGAAGCTTTCTTT
>.|few|TRBJ2-3|TRBV7-3
CASSLGSTSTDTQYF
TGTGCCAGCAGCTTAGGGTCGACTAGCACAGATACGCAGTATTTT
>.|.|TRBJ1-1|TRBV5-1
CASSAIGGDTEAFF
TGCGCCAGCAGCGCCATCGGGGGGGATACTGAAGCTTTCTTT
>TRBD1|few|TRBJ2-7|TRBV27
CASSLDRGNEQYF
TGTGCCAGCAGTTTGGACAGGGGCAACGAGCAGTACTTC
>.|.|TRBJ1-1|TRBV9
CASEGLVDRRLRGNTEAFF
TGTGCCAGCGAAGGTCTTGTAGACAGGCGATTAAGAGGGAACACTGAAGCTTTCTTT
>.|.|TRBJ2-3|TRBV19
CASSSTRVDTQYF
TGTGCCAGTAGTTCGACTAGAGTGGATACGCAGTATTTT
>.|.|TRBJ2-2|TRBV5-6
CASSRFDRPNTGELFF
TGTGCCAGCAGTCGTTTCGACAGGCCGAACACCGGGGAGCTGTTTTTT
>.|.|TRBJ2-7|TRBV6-5
CASSRDRSGQYF
TGTGCCAGCAGCCGCGACCGCTCGGGGCAGTACTTC
>.|.|TRBJ2-7|TRBV6-2/TRBV6-3
CASSWVAQSSYEQYF
TGTGCCAGCAGTTGGGTAGCGCAGAGCTCCTACGAGCAGTACTTC
>TRBD1|.|TRBJ2-7|TRBV19
CASSNSGTGGLYEQYF
TGTGCCAGTAGTAACTCCGGGACAGGGGGCCTCTACGAGCAGTACTTC
>.|.|TRBJ1-2|TRBV5-1
CASSPTSLDGYTF
TGCGCCAGCAGCCCTACTTCTCTCGATGGCTACACCTTC
>TRBD2|.|TRBJ2-3|TRBV19
CASSPRVSGGATDTQYF
TGTGCCAGTAGTCCCCGGGTTAGCGGGGGGGCCACAGATACGCAGTATTTT
>.|.|TRBJ1-1|TRBV14
CASSYLRFSDLTEAFF
TGTGCCAGCAGCTATCTCAGGTTTTCGGATTTGACAGAAGCTTTCTTT
>.|.|TRBJ1-2|TRBV29-1
CSVGGGHSWYGYTF
TGCAGCGTTGGAGGGGGACACTCTTGGTATGGCTACACCTTC
>TRBD1|.|TRBJ1-1|TRBV5-1
CASSLGDSRYTEAFF
TGCGCCAGCAGCTTGGGGGACAGTAGGTATACTGAAGCTTTCTTT
>TRBD1|.|TRBJ1-2|TRBV25-1
CASSAPGQVNYGYTF
TGTGCCAGCAGTGCCCCAGGACAGGTTAACTATGGCTACACCTTC
>.|.|TRBJ2-7|TRBV7-9
CASSLIPVEVHEQYF
TGTGCCAGCAGCTTAATCCCCGTCGAGGTCCACGAGCAGTACTTC
>.|.|TRBJ1-5|TRBV7-2
CASSLSFGGGQPQHF
TGTGCCAGCAGCTTATCTTTCGGGGGAGGTCAGCCCCAGCATTTT
>TRBD1|.|TRBJ1-4|TRBV2
CASRRQGYNEKLFF
TGTGCCAGCAGAAGACAGGGCTATAATGAAAAACTGTTTTTT
>TRBD1|many|TRBJ1-4|TRBV5-1
CASNIRGQGGEKLFF
TGCGCCAGCAATATCCGGGGACAGGGTGGGGAAAAACTGTTTTTT
>TRBD2|.|TRBJ2-7|TRBV7-2
CASSLNRGGPGDEQYF
TGTGCCAGCAGCTTAAACCGGGGGGGTCCCGGTGACGAGCAGTACTTC
>TRBD1|.|TRBJ1-2|TRBV6-6
CASSGQELNYGYTF
TGTGCCAGCAGTGGACAGGAACTAAACTATGGCTACACCTTC
>TRBD1|.|TRBJ1-2|TRBV20-1
CSATRGRGYTF
TGCAGTGCTACCAGGGGGCGGGGCTACACCTTC